Below, one T cell receptor beta chain is given with its context. No patient had received any treatment before thyroid surgery. In the original analysis: Researchers built a distant-metastasis classifier for papillary thyroid cancer that drew on CDR3 differences across clinicopathological groups. TCRdb called clones again from the PCR reads with MiXCR. The V and J calls follow TCRdb's processing rather than the paper's. The sample includes almost 7,500 clones, approximately 30% seen only once; the top ten take about a quarter. The CDR3 has 14 amino acids. In germline, CDR1 is MNHNS, CDR2 SASEGT. V gave up 5 bases and J gave up 6 bases; unmatched junction bases: 9. This record comes from a study of metastatic and nonmetastatic thyroid tumors. Study-wide background: Repertoires of blood and of tissue (tumor or nodule) from malignant and benign thyroid patients were compared.

This chain links TRBV6-1 with TRBJ2-7, with TRBD1 matching 8 bases. The sequencing input was adjacent normal tissue. The TCR originated in a male donor with papillary thyroid cancer or a benign thyroid nodule (not recorded which). Some clones in this sample may be carry-over from other donors' samples. The CDR3 bases are TGTGCCAGCAGTTTGGGACAGGAACTGGGCGAGCAGTACTTC. Its protein is CASSLGQELGEQYF.